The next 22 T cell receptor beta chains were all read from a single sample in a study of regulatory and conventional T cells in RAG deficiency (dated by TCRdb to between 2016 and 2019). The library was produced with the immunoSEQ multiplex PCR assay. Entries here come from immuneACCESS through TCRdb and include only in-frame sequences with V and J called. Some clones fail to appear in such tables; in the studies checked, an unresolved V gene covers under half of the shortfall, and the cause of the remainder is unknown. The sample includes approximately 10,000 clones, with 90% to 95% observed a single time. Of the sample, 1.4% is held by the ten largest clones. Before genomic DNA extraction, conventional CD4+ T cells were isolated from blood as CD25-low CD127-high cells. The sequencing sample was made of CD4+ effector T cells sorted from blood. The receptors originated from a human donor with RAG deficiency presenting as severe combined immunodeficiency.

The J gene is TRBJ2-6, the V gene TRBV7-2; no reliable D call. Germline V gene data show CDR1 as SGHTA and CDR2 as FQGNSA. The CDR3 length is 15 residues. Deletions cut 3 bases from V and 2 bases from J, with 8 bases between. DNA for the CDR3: TGTGCCAGCAGCTTCCAGAGAGCTGGGGCCAACGTCCTGACTTTC. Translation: CASSFQRAGANVLTF.

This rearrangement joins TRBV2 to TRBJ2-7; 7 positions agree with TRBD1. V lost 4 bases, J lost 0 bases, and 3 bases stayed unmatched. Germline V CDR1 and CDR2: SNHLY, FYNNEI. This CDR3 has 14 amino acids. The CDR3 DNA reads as TGTGCCAGCAGTGCGGACAGGTACTCCTACGAGCAGTACTTC. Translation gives CASSADRYSYEQYF.

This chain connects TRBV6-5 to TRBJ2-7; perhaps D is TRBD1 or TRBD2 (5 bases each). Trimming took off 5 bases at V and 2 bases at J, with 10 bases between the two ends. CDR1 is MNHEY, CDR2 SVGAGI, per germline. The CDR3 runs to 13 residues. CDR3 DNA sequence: TGTGCCAGCAGTCGGGACGGGCCCTACGAGCAGTACTTC. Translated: CASSRDGPYEQYF.

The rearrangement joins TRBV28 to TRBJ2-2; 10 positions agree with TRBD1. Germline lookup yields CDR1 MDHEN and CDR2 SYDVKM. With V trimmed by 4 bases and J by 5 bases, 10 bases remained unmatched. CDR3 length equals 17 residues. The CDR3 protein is CASSSNLGQGRTGELFF. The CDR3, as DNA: TGTGCCAGCAGTTCCAACCTGGGACAGGGGCGGACCGGGGAGCTGTTTTTT.

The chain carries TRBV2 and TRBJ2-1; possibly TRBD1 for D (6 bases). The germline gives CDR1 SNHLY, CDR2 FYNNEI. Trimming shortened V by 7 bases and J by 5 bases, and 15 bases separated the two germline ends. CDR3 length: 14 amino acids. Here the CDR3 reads CASKPDRANNEQFF. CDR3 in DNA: TGTGCCAGCAAGCCGGACAGAGCAAACAATGAGCAGTTCTTC.

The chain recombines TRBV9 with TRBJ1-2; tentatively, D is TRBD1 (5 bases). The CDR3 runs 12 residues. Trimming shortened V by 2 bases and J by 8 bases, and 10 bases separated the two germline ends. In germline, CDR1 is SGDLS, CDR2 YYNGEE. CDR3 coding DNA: TGTGCCAGCAGCGTTCTGGGGCGCGGCTACACCTTC. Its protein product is CASSVLGRGYTF.

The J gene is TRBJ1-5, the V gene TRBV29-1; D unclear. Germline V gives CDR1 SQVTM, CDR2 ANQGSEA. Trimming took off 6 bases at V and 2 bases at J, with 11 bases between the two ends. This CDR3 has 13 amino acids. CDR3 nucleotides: TGCAGCGTCGCCGGTTGGGGCAATCAGCCCCAGCATTTT. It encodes CSVAGWGNQPQHF.

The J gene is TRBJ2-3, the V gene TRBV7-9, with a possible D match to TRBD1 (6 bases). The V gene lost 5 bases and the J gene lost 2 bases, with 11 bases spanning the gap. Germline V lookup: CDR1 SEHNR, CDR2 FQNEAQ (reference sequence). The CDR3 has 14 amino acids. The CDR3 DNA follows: TGTGCCAGCAGCCCGGACAGATCCACAGATACGCAGTATTTT. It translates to CASSPDRSTDTQYF.

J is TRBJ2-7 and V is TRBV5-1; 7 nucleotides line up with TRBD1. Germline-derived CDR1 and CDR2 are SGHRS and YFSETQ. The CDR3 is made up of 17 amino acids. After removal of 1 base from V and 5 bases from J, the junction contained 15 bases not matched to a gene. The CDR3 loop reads CASSLLLRQGTLDEQYF. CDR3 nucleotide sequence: TGCGCCAGCAGCTTGCTCCTACGACAGGGAACGCTGGACGAGCAGTACTTC.

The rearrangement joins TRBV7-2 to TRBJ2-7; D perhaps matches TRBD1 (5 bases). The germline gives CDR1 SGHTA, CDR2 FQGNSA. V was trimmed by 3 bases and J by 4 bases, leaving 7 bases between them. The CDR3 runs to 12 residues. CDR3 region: CASSFQGYEQYF. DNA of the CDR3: TGTGCCAGCAGCTTCCAGGGTTACGAGCAGTACTTC.

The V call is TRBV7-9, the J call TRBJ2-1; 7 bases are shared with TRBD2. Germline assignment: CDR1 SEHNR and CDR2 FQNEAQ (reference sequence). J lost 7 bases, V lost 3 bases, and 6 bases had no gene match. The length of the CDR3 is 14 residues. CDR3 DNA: TGTGCCAGCAGCTTGAGCGGCGGGAGAAATGAGCAGTTCTTC. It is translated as CASSLSGGRNEQFF.

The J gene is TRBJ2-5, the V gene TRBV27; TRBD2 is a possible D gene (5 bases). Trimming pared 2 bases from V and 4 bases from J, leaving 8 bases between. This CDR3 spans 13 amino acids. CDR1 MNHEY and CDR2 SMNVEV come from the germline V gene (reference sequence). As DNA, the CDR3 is TGTGCCAGCAGTTTAGAGGGCCCAGAGACCCAGTACTTC. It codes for CASSLEGPETQYF.

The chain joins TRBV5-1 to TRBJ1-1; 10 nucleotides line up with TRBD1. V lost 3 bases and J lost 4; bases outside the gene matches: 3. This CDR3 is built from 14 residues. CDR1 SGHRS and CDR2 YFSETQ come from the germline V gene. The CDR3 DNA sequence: TGCGCCAGCAGCTCGACAGGGGGCTTCACTGAAGCTTTCTTT. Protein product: CASSSTGGFTEAFF.

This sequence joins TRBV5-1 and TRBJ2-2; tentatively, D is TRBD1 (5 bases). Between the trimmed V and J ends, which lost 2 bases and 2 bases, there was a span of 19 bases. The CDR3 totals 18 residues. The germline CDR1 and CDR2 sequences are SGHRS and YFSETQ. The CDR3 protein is CASSLTGLRMINTGELFF. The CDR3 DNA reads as TGCGCCAGCAGCTTAACAGGATTAAGGATGATTAACACCGGGGAGCTGTTTTTT.

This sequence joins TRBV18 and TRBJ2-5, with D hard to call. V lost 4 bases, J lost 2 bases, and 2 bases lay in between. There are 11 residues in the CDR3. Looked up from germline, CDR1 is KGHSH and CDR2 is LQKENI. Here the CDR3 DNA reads TGTGCCAGCTCACAGCAAGAGACCCAGTACTTC. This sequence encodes CASSQQETQYF.

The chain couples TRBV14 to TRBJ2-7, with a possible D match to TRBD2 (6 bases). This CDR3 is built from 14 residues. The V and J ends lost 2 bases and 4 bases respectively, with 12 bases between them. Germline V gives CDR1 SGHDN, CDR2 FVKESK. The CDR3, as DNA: TGTGCCAGCAGCCAACTCCAGGCGGGATACGAGCAGTACTTC. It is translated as CASSQLQAGYEQYF.

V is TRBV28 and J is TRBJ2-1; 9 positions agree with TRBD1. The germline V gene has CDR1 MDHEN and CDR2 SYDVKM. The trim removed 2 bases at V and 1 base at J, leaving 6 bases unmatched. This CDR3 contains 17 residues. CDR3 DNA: TGTGCCAGCAGTTTACAACAGGGGGCTTTTTCCTACAATGAGCAGTTCTTC. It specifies CASSLQQGAFSYNEQFF.

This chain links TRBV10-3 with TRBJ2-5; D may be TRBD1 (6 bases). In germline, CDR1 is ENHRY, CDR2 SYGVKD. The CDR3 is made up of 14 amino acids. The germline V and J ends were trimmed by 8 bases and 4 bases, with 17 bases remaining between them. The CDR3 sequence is CAISRQVEGETQYF. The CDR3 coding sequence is TGTGCCATCTCTCGACAGGTGGAAGGAGAGACCCAGTACTTC.

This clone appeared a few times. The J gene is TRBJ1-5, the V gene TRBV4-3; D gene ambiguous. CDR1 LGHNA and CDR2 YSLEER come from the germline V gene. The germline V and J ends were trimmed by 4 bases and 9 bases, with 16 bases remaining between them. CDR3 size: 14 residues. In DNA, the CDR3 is TGCGCCAGCAGCCCCACGGCCGGCGAAGGGCCCCAGCATTTT. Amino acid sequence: CASSPTAGEGPQHF.

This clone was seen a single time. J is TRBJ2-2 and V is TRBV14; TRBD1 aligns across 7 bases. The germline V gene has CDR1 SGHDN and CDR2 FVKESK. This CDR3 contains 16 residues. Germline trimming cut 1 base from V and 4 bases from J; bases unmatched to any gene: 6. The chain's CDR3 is CASSQVGGSGTGELFF. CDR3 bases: TGTGCCAGCAGCCAAGTAGGGGGCAGTGGCACCGGGGAGCTGTTTTTT.

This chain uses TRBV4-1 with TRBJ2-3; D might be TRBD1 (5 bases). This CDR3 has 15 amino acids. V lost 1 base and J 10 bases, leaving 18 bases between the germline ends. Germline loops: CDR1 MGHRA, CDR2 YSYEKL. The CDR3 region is CASSQGGAGPIAQYF. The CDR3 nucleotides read TGCGCCAGCAGCCAAGGCGGAGCAGGGCCAATAGCGCAGTATTTT.

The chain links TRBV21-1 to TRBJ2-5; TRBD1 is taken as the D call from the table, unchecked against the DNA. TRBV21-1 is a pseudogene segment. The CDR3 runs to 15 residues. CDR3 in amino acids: CASSKRDRAQETQYF. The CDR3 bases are TGTGCCAGCAGCAAACGGGACAGGGCGCAAGAGACCCAGTACTTC.